This T cell receptor beta chain was sequenced in a study of cytotoxic CD8 clonotypes in ibrutinib-treated CLL. TCRdb's table, derived via immunoSEQ multiplex PCR, lists solely in-frame clones and lacks some. Of 90,000 to 150,000 clones listed, 50% to 65% are singletons. CDR1 and CDR2 (germline): LNHDA, SQIVND (reference sequence). V lost 5 bases and J 6 bases, leaving 5 bases between the germline ends. The CDR3 extends over 11 amino acids. A few counts support this clone. This TCR was sampled from a human donor with chronic lymphocytic leukemia. This chain joins TRBV19 and TRBJ2-1; no firm D call. The sample was PBMCs, taken after 24 months of ibrutinib treatment. CDR3 amino acids: CASSGRNEQFF. As DNA, the CDR3 is TGTGCCAGTAGTGGGCGCAATGAGCAGTTCTTC. The variable domain in full, completed from reference TRBV19 and TRBJ2-1, reads DGGITQSPKYLFRKEGQNVTLSCEQNLNHDAMYWYRQDPGQGLRLIYYSQIVNDFQKGDIAEGYSVSREKKESFPLTVTSAQKNPTAFYLCASSGRNEQFFGPGTRLTVL.